What follows is one T cell receptor beta chain and its context. The target antigen is unknown. TCR beta cDNA libraries included unique molecular identifiers. From around 1 to 10 million T cells, around 500,000 cDNA molecules were obtained. TCRdb called the PCR reads again in MiXCR, with one record for every CDR3 protein. The table shows approximately 730,000 distinct CDR3 sequences, with roughly 30% occurring only once. This sample is part of a study of post-analysis software for immune sequencing data. Study in general: Relapsing-remitting, secondary progressive and progressive-relapsing forms made up the multiple sclerosis disease courses. Broader study findings: F measure showed strong co-clustering of same-batch samples. Significantly lower normalized Chao1 diversity was found in patients with multiple sclerosis relative to controls. A few TRBV segments (TRBV5-6, TRBV5-1 and TRBV20-1 among them) occurred more frequently in patients than in controls.

V shed 0 bases, J shed 4 bases, and the junction held 5 bases outside the gene matches. CDR1 is ENHRY, CDR2 SYGVKD, per germline. This CDR3 region has 15 residues. Sequenced material: blood. This TCR derives from a girl aged 5 to 17 with multiple sclerosis. V is TRBV10-3 and J is TRBJ2-5, with TRBD1 matching over 7 bases. Here the CDR3 reads CAISESQGVAETQYF. CDR3 nucleotide sequence: TGTGCCATCAGTGAGTCGCAGGGGGTTGCAGAGACCCAGTACTTC.